Following are 17 T cell receptor beta chains from one sample sequenced in a study of T cell repertoires in cytomegalovirus infection. TCRdb re-analysed the reads in MiXCR, keeping a single row per CDR3 protein. The sample records around 900,000 distinct CDR3 sequences, more than 25% being singletons. Antigen specificity for these receptors is unknown. Source: cultured CD8+ T cells from PBMCs, taken from culture after CMV antigen stimulation. The receptors originated from a human donor in good health (CMV status not recorded). Some clones in this sample may be carry-over from other donors' samples.

This clonotype was recorded many times. The chain combines TRBV7-2 with TRBJ2-7; no reliable D call. The V end was cut by 2 bases, the J end by 3 bases, with 5 bases between. Germline CDR1 reads SGHTA; CDR2 reads FQGNSA. This CDR3 contains 12 residues. CDR3 protein: CASSLKIYEQYF. Here the CDR3 DNA reads TGTGCCAGCAGCTTAAAAATCTACGAGCAGTACTTC. The full variable domain, with the rest looked up from reference TRBV7-2 and TRBJ2-7, is GAGVSQSPSNKVTEKGKDVELRCDPISGHTALYWYRQSLGQGLEFLIYFQGNSAPDKSGLPSDRFSAERTGGSVSTLTIQRTQQEDSAVYLCASSLKIYEQYFGPGTRLTVT.

A few counts support this clonotype. The chain is built from TRBV12-3 or TRBV12-4 and TRBJ1-3; 7 nucleotides align to TRBD1. J lost 3 bases, V lost 5 bases, and 10 bases had no gene match. The CDR3 has 16 residues. The chain's CDR3 is CASSPDQQGYGNTIYF. CDR3 DNA sequence: TGTGCCAGCAGTCCGGACCAACAGGGGTATGGAAACACCATATATTTT.

This chain connects TRBV12-3 or TRBV12-4 to TRBJ2-5; 11 nucleotides line up with TRBD1. Trimming took 2 bases from V and 4 from J; bases not matched to a gene: 3. The CDR3 is 15 residues long. The CDR3 sequence: CASSLSGTGGETQYF. CDR3 in DNA: TGTGCCAGCAGTTTATCCGGGACAGGGGGAGAGACCCAGTACTTC.

The chain employs TRBV5-1 and TRBJ2-3; D unresolved. V lost 2 bases and J lost 5, with 18 bases in between. There are 16 residues in the CDR3. Germline CDR1 reads SGHRS; CDR2 reads YFSETQ. The DNA for the CDR3 is TGCGCCAGCAGCTTAACGCCGGACGATCAAAGAGATACGCAGTATTTT. It encodes CASSLTPDDQRDTQYF.

This clonotype was counted a few times. V and J are TRBV28 and TRBJ1-1; the D gene is possibly TRBD1 (6 bases). Germline CDR1 and CDR2: MDHEN and SYDVKM. This CDR3 comprises 17 residues. The germline V and J ends were trimmed by 2 bases and 5 bases, with 21 bases remaining between them. The CDR3 is CASSLTEIQQGWTEAFF. Here the CDR3 DNA reads TGTGCCAGCAGTTTAACGGAAATACAACAGGGATGGACTGAAGCTTTCTTT.

This chain joins TRBV15 and TRBJ2-3; 13 nucleotides align to TRBD2. Germline CDR1 is LNHNV and CDR2 is YYDKDF (reference sequence). With V trimmed by 0 bases and J by 2 bases, 5 bases remained unmatched. The CDR3 has 18 amino acids. As DNA, the CDR3 is TGTGCCACCAGCAGAGATAGGACTAGCGGGGGCCTCACAGATACGCAGTATTTT. Its translation is CATSRDRTSGGLTDTQYF. The variable domain in full, completed from reference TRBV15 and TRBJ2-3, reads DAMVIQNPRYQVTQFGKPVTLSCSQTLNHNVMYWYQQKSSQAPKLLFHYYDKDFNNEADTPDNFQSRRPNTSFCFLDIRSPGLGDTAMYLCATSRDRTSGGLTDTQYFGPGTRLTVL.

This clonotype was found a few times. V is TRBV12-3 or TRBV12-4 and J is TRBJ2-2; possibly TRBD1 for D (6 bases). With 4 bases removed from V and 7 bases from J, the gap between germline ends came to 16 bases. The CDR3 consists of 15 residues. The CDR3 region is CASSSPDRTGGELFF. The CDR3, as DNA: TGTGCCAGCAGTTCGCCGGACAGAACGGGCGGGGAGCTGTTTTTT.

The V and J genes are TRBV12-5 and TRBJ1-1; D uncertain. Germline assignment: CDR1 LGHNT and CDR2 FRNRAP. V lost 3 bases and J lost 4, with 15 bases in between. CDR3 length: 15 residues. CDR3 DNA: TGTGCTAGTGGTTTCATCGGGGTAAGTGGCACTGAAGCTTTCTTT. Its protein product is CASGFIGVSGTEAFF. The complete variable domain, with remaining parts taken from reference TRBV12-5 and TRBJ1-1, reads DARVTQTPRHKVTEMGQEVTMRCQPILGHNTVFWYRQTMMQGLELLAYFRNRAPLDDSGMPKDRFSAEMPDATLATLKIQPSEPRDSAVYFCASGFIGVSGTEAFFGQGTRLTVV.

This clonotype came up a few times. V gene TRBV7-9 combines with J gene TRBJ2-5, with 15 nucleotides matching TRBD2. Per the germline V gene, CDR1 is SEHNR and CDR2 is FQNEAQ (reference sequence). The CDR3 loop spans 18 amino acids. V shed 4 bases and J 0 bases; nucleotides not matched to a gene: 6. The CDR3 bases are TGTGCCAGCAGCTCCGGGACTAGCGGGGGGAGACACCAAGAGACCCAGTACTTC. As protein: CASSSGTSGGRHQETQYF. The variable domain in full, with the rest retrieved from reference TRBV7-9 and TRBJ2-5, is DTGVSQNPRHKITKRGQNVTFRCDPISEHNRLYWYRQTLGQGPEFLTYFQNEAQLEKSRLLSDRFSAERPKGSFSTLEIQRTEQGDSAMYLCASSSGTSGGRHQETQYFGPGTRLLVL.

There are many counts of this clonotype. This chain joins TRBV7-2 and TRBJ1-6; TRBD1 is a possible D gene (6 bases). The CDR3 length is 19 residues. The V gene lost 1 base and the J gene lost 7 bases, with 23 bases spanning the gap. Per the germline V gene, CDR1 is SGHTA and CDR2 is FQGNSA. The chain's CDR3 is CASSLESPGAGEPNSPLHF. For the CDR3, the DNA is TGTGCCAGCAGCTTAGAGTCCCCTGGAGCAGGGGAACCAAATTCACCCCTCCACTTT.

V is TRBV6-1 and J is TRBJ1-1; 9 bases map to TRBD1. Germline V CDR1 and CDR2: MNHNS, SASEGT. Trimming cost V 6 bases and J 1 base; bases outside gene matches: 12. This CDR3 has 17 amino acids. As DNA, the CDR3 is TGTGCCAGCAGAGATTCCGACAGGGGGTCTGAGAACACTGAAGCTTTCTTT. Protein sequence: CASRDSDRGSENTEAFF.

A few counts support this clonotype. The rearrangement links TRBV6-5 to TRBJ1-5; TRBD1 is a possible D gene (6 bases). CDR1 MNHEY and CDR2 SVGAGI come from the germline V gene. CDR3 length equals 14 residues. The V and J ends lost 2 bases and 4 bases respectively, with 9 bases between them. This CDR3 reads CASSYTGLNQPQHF. The DNA of the CDR3 is TGTGCCAGCAGTTACACAGGGTTGAATCAGCCCCAGCATTTT.

This clonotype has at least ten counts. This chain uses TRBV28 with TRBJ2-3; no clear D. V lost 2 bases, J lost 1 base, and 10 bases lay in between. The CDR3 runs to 15 residues. CDR1 is MDHEN, CDR2 SYDVKM, per germline. Here the CDR3 reads CASSLGQARTDTQYF. CDR3 in DNA: TGTGCCAGCAGTTTAGGGCAGGCCCGCACAGATACGCAGTATTTT.

The genes are TRBV6-1 and TRBJ2-2, with 7 bases fitting TRBD1. Trimming at V came to 5 bases and at J to 3 bases, leaving 12 bases not matched to a gene. The CDR3 totals 17 residues. From germline, CDR1 is MNHNS and CDR2 SASEGT. The CDR3 is CASSKETTGPHTGELFF. As DNA, the CDR3 is TGTGCCAGCAGTAAAGAAACGACAGGGCCGCACACCGGGGAGCTGTTTTTT.

This clonotype was detected ten times or more. V is TRBV6-5 and J is TRBJ2-3; D could derive from TRBD1 or TRBD2 (5 bases each). The CDR3 has 15 amino acids. V dropped 2 bases and J dropped 2 bases, with 11 bases sitting between them. The germline CDR1 and CDR2 sequences are MNHEY and SVGAGI. Here the CDR3 DNA reads TGTGCCAGCAGTTACGGACGGGGCTACACAGATACGCAGTATTTT. It encodes CASSYGRGYTDTQYF.

This clonotype has at least ten counts. The rearrangement links TRBV7-8 to TRBJ2-5, with D perhaps TRBD2 (6 bases). The V and J ends lost 2 bases and 9 bases respectively, with 28 bases between them. The CDR3 extends over 18 amino acids. CDR1 SGHVS and CDR2 FQNEAQ come from the germline V gene. The CDR3, as DNA: TGTGCCAGCAGCTTAAAGGCGGTCTGGGACGGGGGATTATCGTCCCAGTACTTC. This codes for CASSLKAVWDGGLSSQYF.

This clonotype has more than one count but fewer than ten. This chain connects TRBV5-4 to TRBJ1-1; perhaps TRBD1 as D (5 bases). Trimming removed 0 bases at V and 0 bases at J, with 15 bases between. The CDR3 has 17 residues. In germline, CDR1 is SGHNT, CDR2 YYREEE (reference sequence). CDR3 nucleotides: TGTGCCAGCAGCTTGGATCCTGGGGCTCTCATGAACACTGAAGCTTTCTTT. It is translated as CASSLDPGALMNTEAFF.